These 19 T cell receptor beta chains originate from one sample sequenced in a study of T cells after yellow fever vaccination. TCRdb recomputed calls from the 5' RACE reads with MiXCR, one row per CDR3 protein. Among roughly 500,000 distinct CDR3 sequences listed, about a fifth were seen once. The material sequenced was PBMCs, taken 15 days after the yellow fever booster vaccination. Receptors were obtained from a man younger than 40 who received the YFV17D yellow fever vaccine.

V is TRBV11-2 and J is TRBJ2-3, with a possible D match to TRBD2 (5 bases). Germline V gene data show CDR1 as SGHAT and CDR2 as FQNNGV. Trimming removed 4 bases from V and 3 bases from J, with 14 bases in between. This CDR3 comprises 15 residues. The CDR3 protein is CASSSRFSDTDTQYF. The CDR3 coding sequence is TGTGCCAGCAGCTCGAGGTTTAGCGATACAGATACGCAGTATTTT. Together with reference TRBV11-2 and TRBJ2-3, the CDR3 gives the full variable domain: EAGVAQSPRYKIIEKRQSVAFWCNPISGHATLYWYQQILGQGPKLLIQFQNNGVVDDSQLPKDRFSAERLKGVDSTLKIQPAKLEDSAVYLCASSSRFSDTDTQYFGPGTRLTVL.

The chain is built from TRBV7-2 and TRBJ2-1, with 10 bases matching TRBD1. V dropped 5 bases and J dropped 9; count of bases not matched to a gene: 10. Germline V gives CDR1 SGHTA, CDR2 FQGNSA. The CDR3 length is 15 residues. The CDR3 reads CASSPGRTGGSEQFF. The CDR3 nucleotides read TGTGCCAGCAGCCCGGGACGGACAGGGGGAAGTGAGCAGTTCTTC.

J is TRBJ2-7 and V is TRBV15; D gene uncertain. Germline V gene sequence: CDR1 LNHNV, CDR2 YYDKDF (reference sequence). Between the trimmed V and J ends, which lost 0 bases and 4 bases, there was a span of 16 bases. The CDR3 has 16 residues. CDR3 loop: CATSRDKITGKYEQYF. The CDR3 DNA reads TGTGCCACCAGCAGAGACAAAATTACTGGAAAGTACGAGCAGTACTTC.

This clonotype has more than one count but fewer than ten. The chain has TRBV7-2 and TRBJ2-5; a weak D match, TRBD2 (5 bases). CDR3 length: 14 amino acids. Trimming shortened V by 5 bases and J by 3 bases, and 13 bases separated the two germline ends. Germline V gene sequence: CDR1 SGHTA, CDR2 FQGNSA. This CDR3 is CASSGGWAEETQYF. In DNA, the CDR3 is TGTGCCAGCAGCGGCGGGTGGGCAGAAGAGACCCAGTACTTC.

In nucleotides, the CDR3 is TGTGCCACCGGACTAAGGACTAGCTCATTCGGGGAGCAGTTCTTC. It translates to CATGLRTSSFGEQFF. This chain uses TRBV24-1 with TRBJ2-1; 8 bases are shared with TRBD2. The length of the CDR3 is 15 residues. Trimming removed 9 bases from V and 10 bases from J; junction bases left unmatched: 16. The germline V gene has CDR1 KGHDR and CDR2 SFDVKD.

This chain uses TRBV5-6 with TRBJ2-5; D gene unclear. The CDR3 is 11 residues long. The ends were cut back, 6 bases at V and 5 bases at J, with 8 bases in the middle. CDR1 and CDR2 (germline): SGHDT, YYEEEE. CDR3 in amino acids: CASTMGETQYF. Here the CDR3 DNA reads TGTGCCAGCACCATGGGGGAGACCCAGTACTTC. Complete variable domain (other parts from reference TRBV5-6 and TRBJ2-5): DAGVTQSPTHLIKTRGQQVTLRCSPKSGHDTVSWYQQALGQGPQFIFQYYEEEERQRGNFPDRFSGHQFPNYSSELNVNALLLGDSALYLCASTMGETQYFGPGTRLLVL.

The CDR3 region has the DNA TGTGCCAGCAGCGACCGGGGAGGCTTCGCGAACACCGGGGAGCTGTTTTTT. This gives the protein CASSDRGGFANTGELFF. J is TRBJ2-2 and V is TRBV9, with D perhaps matching TRBD2 (6 bases). The germline gives CDR1 SGDLS, CDR2 YYNGEE. The V and J ends lost 3 bases and 0 bases respectively, with 15 bases between them. This CDR3 spans 17 amino acids.

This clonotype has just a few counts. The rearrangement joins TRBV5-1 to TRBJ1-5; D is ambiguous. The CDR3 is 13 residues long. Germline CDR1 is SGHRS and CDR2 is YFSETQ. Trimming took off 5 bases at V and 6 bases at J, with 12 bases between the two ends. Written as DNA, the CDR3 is TGCGCCAGCAGTGAAGGCCCAGGTCAGCCCCAGCATTTT. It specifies CASSEGPGQPQHF.

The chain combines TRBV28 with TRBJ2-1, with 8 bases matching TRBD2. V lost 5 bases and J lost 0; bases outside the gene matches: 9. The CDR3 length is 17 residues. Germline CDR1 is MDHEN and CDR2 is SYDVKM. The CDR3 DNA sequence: TGTGCCAGCAGTCCTCCAGGACTAGCCTCCTCCTACAATGAGCAGTTCTTC. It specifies CASSPPGLASSYNEQFF.

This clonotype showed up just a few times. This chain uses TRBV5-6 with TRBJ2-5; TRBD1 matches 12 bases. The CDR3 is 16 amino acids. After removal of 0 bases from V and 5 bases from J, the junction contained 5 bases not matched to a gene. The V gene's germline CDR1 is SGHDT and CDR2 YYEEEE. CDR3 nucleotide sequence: TGTGCCAGCAGCTTGGTGGGGACAGGGGGCAGGGAGACCCAGTACTTC. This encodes CASSLVGTGGRETQYF.

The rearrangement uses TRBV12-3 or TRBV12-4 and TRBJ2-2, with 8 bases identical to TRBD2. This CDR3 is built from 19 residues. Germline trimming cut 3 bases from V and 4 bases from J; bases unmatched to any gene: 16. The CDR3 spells CASSFIASGGLYGTGELFF. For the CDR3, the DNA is TGTGCCAGCAGTTTCATCGCTTCGGGAGGGCTCTACGGCACCGGGGAGCTGTTTTTT.

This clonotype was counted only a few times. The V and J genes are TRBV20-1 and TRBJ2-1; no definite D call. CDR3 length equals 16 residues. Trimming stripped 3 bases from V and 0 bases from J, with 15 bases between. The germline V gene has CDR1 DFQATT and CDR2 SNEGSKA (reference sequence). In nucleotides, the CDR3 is TGCAGTGCTAGCAACCCAGCGAAGAGCTCCTACAATGAGCAGTTCTTC. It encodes CSASNPAKSSYNEQFF.

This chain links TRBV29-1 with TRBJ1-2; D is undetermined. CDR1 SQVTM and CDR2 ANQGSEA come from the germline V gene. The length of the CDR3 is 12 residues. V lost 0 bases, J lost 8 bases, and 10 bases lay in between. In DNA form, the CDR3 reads TGCAGCGTTGAAGAACGAGTCCGGGGCTACACCTTC. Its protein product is CSVEERVRGYTF.

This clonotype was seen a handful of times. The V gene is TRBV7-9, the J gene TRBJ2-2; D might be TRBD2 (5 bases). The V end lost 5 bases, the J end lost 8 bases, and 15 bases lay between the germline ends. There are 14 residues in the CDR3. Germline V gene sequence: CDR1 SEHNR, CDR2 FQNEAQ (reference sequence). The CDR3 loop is CASSAVATGGELFF. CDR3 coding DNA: TGTGCCAGCAGCGCCGTAGCGACCGGAGGGGAGCTGTTTTTT.

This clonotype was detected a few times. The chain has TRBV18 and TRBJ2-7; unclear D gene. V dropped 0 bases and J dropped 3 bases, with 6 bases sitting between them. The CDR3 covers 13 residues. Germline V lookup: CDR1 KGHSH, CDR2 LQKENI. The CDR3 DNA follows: TGTGCCAGCTCACCACCGACGATCTACGAGCAGTACTTC. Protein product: CASSPPTIYEQYF.

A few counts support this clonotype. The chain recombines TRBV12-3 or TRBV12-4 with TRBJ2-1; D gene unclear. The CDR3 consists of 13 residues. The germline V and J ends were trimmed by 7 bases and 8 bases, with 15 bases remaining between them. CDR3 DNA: TGTGCCAGCAAAAGCAGGCAAAGGCATGAGCAGTTCTTC. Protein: CASKSRQRHEQFF.

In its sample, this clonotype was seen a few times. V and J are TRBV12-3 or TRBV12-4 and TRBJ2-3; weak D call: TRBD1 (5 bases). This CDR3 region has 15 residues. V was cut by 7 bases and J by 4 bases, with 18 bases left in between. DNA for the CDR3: TGTGCCAGCACCCTTCAAGGGGCGCTTGCAGATACGCAGTATTTT. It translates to CASTLQGALADTQYF.

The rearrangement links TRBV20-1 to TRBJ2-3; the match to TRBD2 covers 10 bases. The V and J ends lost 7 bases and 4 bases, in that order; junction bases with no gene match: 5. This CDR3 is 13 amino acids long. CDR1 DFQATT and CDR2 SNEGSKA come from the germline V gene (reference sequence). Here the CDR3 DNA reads TGCAGTGTCTTAGCGGGAGGATCAGATACGCAGTATTTT. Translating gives CSVLAGGSDTQYF.

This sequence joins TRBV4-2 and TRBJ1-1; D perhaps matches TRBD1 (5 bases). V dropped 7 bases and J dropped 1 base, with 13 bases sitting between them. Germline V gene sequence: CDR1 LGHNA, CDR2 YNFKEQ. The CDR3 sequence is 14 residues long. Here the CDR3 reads CASKWGSTNTEAFF. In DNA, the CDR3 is TGTGCCAGCAAATGGGGCTCCACGAACACTGAAGCTTTCTTT.